The 28 T cell receptor beta chains below all came from one sample that was sequenced in a study of blood T cell repertoires in COVID-19. Generated by immunoSEQ multiplex PCR, the TCRdb table keeps only in-frame clones and is missing some. There are roughly 24,000 clones in the sample; 70% to 90% occur only once, and approximately 17% lies in the top ten. The specimen sequenced was peripheral blood. The receptors derive from an elderly woman with acute or convalescent COVID-19.

This clone appeared once. The rearrangement uses TRBV4-1 and TRBJ1-2, with D unclear. Germline V CDR1 and CDR2: MGHRA, YSYEKL. Trimming shortened V by 2 bases and J by 6 bases, and 10 bases separated the two germline ends. This CDR3 is 13 amino acids long. This chain's CDR3 is CASSQLDTHGYTF. The CDR3 DNA follows: TGCGCCAGCAGCCAACTCGACACCCATGGCTACACCTTC.

The chain has TRBV30 and TRBJ1-4; perhaps TRBD1 as D (5 bases). Trimming left V 7 bases short and J 7 bases short, with 16 bases between. Germline V gene data show CDR1 as GTSNPN and CDR2 as SVGIG (reference sequence). The CDR3 loop spans 13 amino acids. The CDR3 sequence: CASEEGRGEKLFF. The CDR3 DNA sequence: TGTGCCTCGGAGGAGGGAAGGGGTGAAAAACTGTTTTTT.

The chain employs TRBV7-9 and TRBJ2-1; 7 nucleotides agree with TRBD2. Germline trimming cut 3 bases from V and 6 bases from J; bases unmatched to any gene: 2. The CDR3 covers 13 residues. The germline V gene encodes CDR1 SEHNR and CDR2 FQNEAQ (reference sequence). The CDR3, as DNA: TGTGCCAGCAGCTTTTCTAGCGGCAATGAGCAGTTCTTC. It is translated as CASSFSSGNEQFF.

In DNA form, the CDR3 reads TGTGCCAGCAGTCCCGGGGGGTACTATGGCTACACCTTC. Protein product: CASSPGGYYGYTF. J is TRBJ1-2 and V is TRBV6-5; the D gene is possibly TRBD1 (5 bases). V was clipped by 5 bases and J by 3 bases, with 10 bases between them. Germline assignment: CDR1 MNHEY and CDR2 SVGAGI. The CDR3 totals 13 residues.

The chain links TRBV19 to TRBJ1-5; D is uncertain. The CDR3 loop spans 14 amino acids. Germline V CDR1 and CDR2: LNHDA, SQIVND (reference sequence). Trimming shortened V by 4 bases and J by 5 bases, and 12 bases separated the two germline ends. CDR3 sequence reads: CASSNVAEYQPQHF. The DNA of the CDR3 is TGTGCCAGTAGTAATGTGGCAGAATATCAGCCCCAGCATTTT. The variable domain in full, with the rest retrieved from reference TRBV19 and TRBJ1-5, is DGGITQSPKYLFRKEGQNVTLSCEQNLNHDAMYWYRQDPGQGLRLIYYSQIVNDFQKGDIAEGYSVSREKKESFPLTVTSAQKNPTAFYLCASSNVAEYQPQHFGDGTRLSIL.

The gene calls are TRBV21-1 and TRBJ2-7; TRBD2 is taken as the D call from the table, unchecked against the DNA. TRBV21-1 is recorded as a pseudogene. The CDR3 spans 17 residues. CDR3 loop: CASSKLWERDSNYEQYF. The CDR3 DNA sequence: TGTGCCAGCAGCAAATTGTGGGAGAGGGATTCAAACTACGAGCAGTACTTC.

V usage is TRBV2 and J usage is TRBJ1-6; perhaps TRBD1 as D (6 bases). Germline V gives CDR1 SNHLY, CDR2 FYNNEI. The CDR3 totals 14 residues. The V end was cut by 4 bases, the J end by 4 bases, with 8 bases between. CDR3 amino acids: CASSGQVYNSPLHF. CDR3 DNA sequence: TGTGCCAGCAGTGGACAGGTGTATAATTCACCCCTCCACTTT.

The J gene is TRBJ2-2, the V gene TRBV15; D remains ambiguous. Germline loops: CDR1 LNHNV, CDR2 YYDKDF (reference sequence). The CDR3 covers 14 residues. The V end was cut by 3 bases, the J end by 2 bases, with 7 bases between. CDR3 protein: CATSRSLNTGELFF. The CDR3, as DNA: TGTGCCACCAGCAGGAGCCTTAACACCGGGGAGCTGTTTTTT.

This chain joins TRBV19 and TRBJ1-4; weak D call: TRBD1 (6 bases). The CDR3 extends over 21 amino acids. The V gene lost 7 bases and the J gene lost 0 bases, with 30 bases spanning the gap. Germline values: CDR1 LNHDA, CDR2 SQIVND (reference sequence). CDR3 loop: CASNYEVPSRGDEATNEKLFF. The CDR3 bases are TGTGCCAGTAACTACGAGGTTCCCTCCAGGGGTGATGAGGCAACTAATGAAAAACTGTTTTTT.

The V and J genes are TRBV3-1 (or the pseudogene TRBV3-2) and TRBJ2-5; D perhaps matches TRBD2 (5 bases). V shed 1 base and J shed 4 bases, with 13 bases lying between them. The CDR3 length is 15 residues. Germline V CDR1 and CDR2: LGHDT, YNNKEL (reference sequence). The CDR3, as DNA: TGTGCCAGCAGCCAAGGAAACGGGAAGCTAGAGACCCAGTACTTC. This gives the protein CASSQGNGKLETQYF.

This clone was recorded a few times. The gene calls are TRBV5-1 and TRBJ1-1, with TRBD1 matching over 8 bases. Unmatched junction bases numbered 4, after V lost 2 bases and J lost 1 base. This CDR3 is 15 amino acids long. The germline gives CDR1 SGHRS, CDR2 YFSETQ. As DNA, the CDR3 is TGCGCCAGCAGCTTTTCAGGGGGCCAGAACACTGAAGCTTTCTTT. It yields the protein CASSFSGGQNTEAFF.

V gene TRBV7-2 combines with J gene TRBJ2-5, with 9 bases that match TRBD2. The V gene end was trimmed by 3 bases and the J gene end by 5 bases; junction bases not matched to a gene: 4. CDR1 SGHTA and CDR2 FQGNSA come from the germline V gene. The CDR3 has 14 residues. CDR3 coding DNA: TGTGCCAGCAGCTTTAGCGGGAGAGGGGAGACCCAGTACTTC. Its translation: CASSFSGRGETQYF.

This sequence joins TRBV9 and TRBJ2-1; tentative D call: TRBD2 (6 bases). Germline V gives CDR1 SGDLS, CDR2 YYNGEE. The CDR3 has 11 amino acids. With 3 bases removed from V and 10 bases from J, the gap between germline ends came to 8 bases. In nucleotides, the CDR3 is TGTGCCAGCAGCGAGGGACTCGAGCAGTTCTTC. This sequence encodes CASSEGLEQFF.

V and J are TRBV10-2 and TRBJ2-7, with 14 bases identical to TRBD2. The J segment lost 2 bases and the V segment lost 5 bases, leaving 8 bases of the junction unmatched. Per the germline V gene, CDR1 is WSHSY and CDR2 is SAAADI. The CDR3 runs 17 residues. CDR3 coding DNA: TGCGCCAGCAGTCCCGGGACTAGCGGGAGAGTCACCTACGAGCAGTACTTC. It codes for CASSPGTSGRVTYEQYF.

The chain recombines TRBV27 with TRBJ2-1; TRBD2 matches 14 bases. This CDR3 contains 14 residues. The V and J ends lost 5 bases and 8 bases, in that order; junction bases with no gene match: 2. Germline V lookup: CDR1 MNHEY, CDR2 SMNVEV (reference sequence). The CDR3 here is CASSGTSGSYEQFF. The CDR3 bases are TGTGCCAGCAGTGGGACTAGCGGGAGCTATGAGCAGTTCTTC.

This clone is deemed medium-sized. The chain employs TRBV7-2 and TRBJ2-7, with 10 positions matching TRBD2. The length of the CDR3 is 14 residues. Germline assignment: CDR1 SGHTA and CDR2 FQGNSA. Trimming removed 5 bases from V and 2 bases from J; junction bases left unmatched: 3. The CDR3 region has the DNA TGTGCCAGCAGCACAGCGGGAGGGGCCTACGAGCAGTACTTC. It encodes CASSTAGGAYEQYF. Complete variable domain (other parts from reference TRBV7-2 and TRBJ2-7): GAGVSQSPSNKVTEKGKDVELRCDPISGHTALYWYRQSLGQGLEFLIYFQGNSAPDKSGLPSDRFSAERTGGSVSTLTIQRTQQEDSAVYLCASSTAGGAYEQYFGPGTRLTVT.

The chain combines TRBV5-6 with TRBJ2-2; 9 nucleotides align to TRBD1. The V gene end was trimmed by 0 bases and the J gene end by 3 bases; junction bases not matched to a gene: 0. Germline values: CDR1 SGHDT, CDR2 YYEEEE. This CDR3 has 15 residues. The CDR3 here is CASSLGDRDTGELFF. DNA for the CDR3: TGTGCCAGCAGCTTGGGGGACAGGGACACCGGGGAGCTGTTTTTT.

The chain is built from TRBV11-2 and TRBJ2-1, with a possible D match to TRBD2 (6 bases). The length of the CDR3 is 15 residues. Trimming left V 1 base short and J 3 bases short, with 10 bases between. Germline CDR1 reads SGHAT; CDR2 reads FQNNGV. The CDR3: CASSLGGRIYNEQFF. The DNA for the CDR3 is TGTGCCAGCAGCTTAGGAGGGAGGATCTACAATGAGCAGTTCTTC.

The chain has TRBV7-9 and TRBJ1-2; the D gene is possibly TRBD1 (5 bases). CDR3 length equals 18 residues. Trimming took 6 bases from V and 8 from J, leaving 31 bases between them. The germline gives CDR1 SEHNR, CDR2 FQNEAQ (reference sequence). The CDR3 DNA follows: TGTGCCAGCAGACCTACCCCGGGGGGTGGGCAGCCCTCGGAAGGCTACACCTTC. This codes for CASRPTPGGGQPSEGYTF. Full variable domain (rest looked up from reference TRBV7-9 and TRBJ1-2): DTGVSQNPRHKITKRGQNVTFRCDPISEHNRLYWYRQTLGQGPEFLTYFQNEAQLEKSRLLSDRFSAERPKGSFSTLEIQRTEQGDSAMYLCASRPTPGGGQPSEGYTFGSGTRLTVV.

V usage is TRBV3-1 (or the pseudogene TRBV3-2) and J usage is TRBJ1-6, with D possibly matching TRBD1 (5 bases). Germline CDR1 and CDR2: LGHDT and YNNKEL (reference sequence). V lost 1 base and J lost 8, with 12 bases in between. CDR3 size: 15 residues. CDR3 bases: TGTGCCAGCAGCCAAGGGGCAGGGAAGCATTCACCCCTCCACTTT. It encodes CASSQGAGKHSPLHF.

The chain combines TRBV18 with TRBJ2-7, with TRBD1 matching 9 bases. Germline assignment: CDR1 KGHSH and CDR2 LQKENI. V lost 8 bases to trimming and J lost 5 bases; unmatched junction nucleotides: 4. This CDR3 is 12 amino acids long. The CDR3 coding sequence is TGTGCCAGCCAACAGGGGGCCCACGAGCAGTACTTC. It codes for CASQQGAHEQYF.

The chain employs TRBV2 and TRBJ1-4; D remains ambiguous. The CDR3 covers 13 residues. Germline CDR1 SNHLY, CDR2 FYNNEI. Between the trimmed V and J ends, which lost 1 base and 8 bases, there was a span of 8 bases. The CDR3, as DNA: TGTGCCAGCAGTGAAGAGAGGCGGGAAAAACTGTTTTTT. Amino acids: CASSEERREKLFF.

The chain has TRBV5-1 and TRBJ1-1; D possibly corresponds to TRBD1 (6 bases). With 7 bases removed from V and 0 bases from J, the gap between germline ends came to 13 bases. Germline loops: CDR1 SGHRS, CDR2 YFSETQ. CDR3 size: 14 residues. This CDR3 reads CASDTTGLNTEAFF. CDR3 bases: TGCGCCAGCGATACGACAGGCCTGAACACTGAAGCTTTCTTT. The variable domain in full, completed from reference TRBV5-1 and TRBJ1-1, reads KAGVTQTPRYLIKTRGQQVTLSCSPISGHRSVSWYQQTPGQGLQFLFEYFSETQRNKGNFPGRFSGRQFSNSRSEMNVSTLELGDSALYLCASDTTGLNTEAFFGQGTRLTVV.

This clone was picked up one time. V and J are TRBV18 and TRBJ2-5, with 7 bases aligning to TRBD2. Germline lookup yields CDR1 KGHSH and CDR2 LQKENI. Trimming took 2 bases from V and 0 from J; bases not matched to a gene: 9. The CDR3 runs 17 residues. CDR3 protein: CASSPNSGGSHQETQYF. CDR3 coding DNA: TGTGCCAGCTCACCAAATAGTGGCGGGAGCCACCAAGAGACCCAGTACTTC. The variable domain in full, completed from reference TRBV18 and TRBJ2-5, reads NAGVMQNPRHLVRRRGQEARLRCSPMKGHSHVYWYRQLPEEGLKFMVYLQKENIIDESGMPKERFSAEFPKEGPSILRIQQVVRGDSAAYFCASSPNSGGSHQETQYFGPGTRLLVL.

The chain links TRBV30 to TRBJ1-6, with D perhaps TRBD1 (6 bases). The germline V gene encodes CDR1 GTSNPN and CDR2 SVGIG (reference sequence). Trimming left V 2 bases short and J 2 bases short, with 7 bases between. The CDR3 is made up of 14 amino acids. The chain's CDR3 is CAWSRQAYNSPLHF. The CDR3 DNA reads TGTGCCTGGAGTCGACAGGCCTATAATTCACCCCTCCACTTT. Looking up the rest from reference TRBV30 and TRBJ1-6 gives the full variable domain: SQTIHQWPATLVQPVGSPLSLECTVEGTSNPNLYWYRQAAGRGLQLLFYSVGIGQISSEVPQNLSASRPQDRQFILSSKKLLLSDSGFYLCAWSRQAYNSPLHFGNGTRLTVT.

The chain joins TRBV19 to TRBJ1-1, with D possibly TRBD1 on 5 matching bases. Germline CDR1 is LNHDA and CDR2 is SQIVND (reference sequence). V dropped 7 bases and J dropped 1 base, with 13 bases sitting between them. The CDR3 loop spans 14 amino acids. In DNA form, the CDR3 reads TGTGCCAGTAAGGTGCAGGGAAGGAACACTGAAGCTTTCTTT. It yields the protein CASKVQGRNTEAFF. Supplemented by reference TRBV19 and TRBJ1-1, the full variable domain reads DGGITQSPKYLFRKEGQNVTLSCEQNLNHDAMYWYRQDPGQGLRLIYYSQIVNDFQKGDIAEGYSVSREKKESFPLTVTSAQKNPTAFYLCASKVQGRNTEAFFGQGTRLTVV.

The rearrangement uses TRBV3-1 (or the pseudogene TRBV3-2) and TRBJ2-1; 8 nucleotides agree with TRBD2. This CDR3 has 14 residues. In germline, CDR1 is LGHDT, CDR2 YNNKEL (reference sequence). J was trimmed by 9 bases and V by 4 bases; bases with no gene match: 8. CDR3 in DNA: TGTGCCAGCAGCCCGTGGACTAGCATCGGTGAGCAGTTCTTC. This sequence encodes CASSPWTSIGEQFF.

V gene TRBV3-1 (or the pseudogene TRBV3-2) combines with J gene TRBJ1-2, with D perhaps TRBD1 (6 bases). CDR1 is LGHDT, CDR2 YNNKEL, per germline (reference sequence). The CDR3 covers 14 residues. With 0 bases removed from V and 8 bases from J, the gap between germline ends came to 13 bases. The CDR3 bases are TGTGCCAGCAGCCAAGAGGGTGGGGGCTGGGGCTACACCTTC. Its protein is CASSQEGGGWGYTF.